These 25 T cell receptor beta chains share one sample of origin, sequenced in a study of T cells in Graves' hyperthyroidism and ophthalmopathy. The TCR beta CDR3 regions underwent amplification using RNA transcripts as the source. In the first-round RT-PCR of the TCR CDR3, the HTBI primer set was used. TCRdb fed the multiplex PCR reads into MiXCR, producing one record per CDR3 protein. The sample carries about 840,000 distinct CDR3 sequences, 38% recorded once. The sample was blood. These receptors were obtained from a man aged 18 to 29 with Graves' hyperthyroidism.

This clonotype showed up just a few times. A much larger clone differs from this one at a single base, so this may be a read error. This CDR3 reads CASSYPSTEAFF. The CDR3 DNA reads as TGTGCCAGCAGCTACCCGAGCACTGAAGCTTTCTTT. The chain has TRBV11-2 and TRBJ1-1; no reliable D call. CDR1 SGHAT and CDR2 FQNNGV come from the germline V gene. V was pared by 4 bases and J by 4 bases, with 7 bases between. CDR3 length: 12 residues.

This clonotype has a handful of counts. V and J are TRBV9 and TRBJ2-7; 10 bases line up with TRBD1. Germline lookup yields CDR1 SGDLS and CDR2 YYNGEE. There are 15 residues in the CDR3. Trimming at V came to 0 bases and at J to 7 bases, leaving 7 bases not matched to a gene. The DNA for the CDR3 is TGTGCCAGCAGCGTAGCTGGGACAGGGGCCTGGGAGCAGTACTTC. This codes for CASSVAGTGAWEQYF.

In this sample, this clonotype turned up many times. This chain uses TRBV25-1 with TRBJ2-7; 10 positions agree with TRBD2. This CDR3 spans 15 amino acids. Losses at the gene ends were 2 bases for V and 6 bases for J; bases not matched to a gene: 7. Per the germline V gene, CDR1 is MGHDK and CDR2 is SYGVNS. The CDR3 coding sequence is TGTGCCAGCAGTGAAGCAGGGACTAGCGATCCCGAGCAGTACTTC. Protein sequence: CASSEAGTSDPEQYF.

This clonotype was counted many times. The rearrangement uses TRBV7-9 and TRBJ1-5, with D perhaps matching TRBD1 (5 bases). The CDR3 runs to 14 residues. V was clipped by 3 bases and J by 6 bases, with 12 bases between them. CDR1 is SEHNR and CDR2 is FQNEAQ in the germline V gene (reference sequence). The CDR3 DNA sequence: TGTGCCAGCAGCTTTGGGGCTGACGGTCAGCCCCAGCATTTT. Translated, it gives CASSFGADGQPQHF.

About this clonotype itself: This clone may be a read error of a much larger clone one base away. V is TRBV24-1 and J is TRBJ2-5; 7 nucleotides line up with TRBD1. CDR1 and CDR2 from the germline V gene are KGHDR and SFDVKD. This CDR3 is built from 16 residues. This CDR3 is CATSDLGGGHQGTQYF. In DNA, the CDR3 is TGTGCCACCAGTGATTTAGGGGGCGGCCATCAAGGGACCCAGTACTTC.

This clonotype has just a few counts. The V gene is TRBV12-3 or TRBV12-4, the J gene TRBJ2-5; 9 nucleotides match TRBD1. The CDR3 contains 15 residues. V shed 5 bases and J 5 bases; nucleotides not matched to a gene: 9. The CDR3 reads CASSQNRGRMETQYF. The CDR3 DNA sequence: TGTGCCAGCAGTCAAAACAGGGGGCGCATGGAGACCCAGTACTTC.

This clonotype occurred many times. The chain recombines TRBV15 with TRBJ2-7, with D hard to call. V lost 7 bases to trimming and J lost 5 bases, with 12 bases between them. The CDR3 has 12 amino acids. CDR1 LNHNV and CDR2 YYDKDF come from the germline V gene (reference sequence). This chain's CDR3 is CATMYRVDEQYF. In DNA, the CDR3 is TGTGCCACCATGTACAGAGTCGACGAGCAGTACTTC.

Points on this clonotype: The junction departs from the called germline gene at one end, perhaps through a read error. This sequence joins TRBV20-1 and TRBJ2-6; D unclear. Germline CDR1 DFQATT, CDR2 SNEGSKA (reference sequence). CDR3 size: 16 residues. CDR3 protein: CGALPDHYSGANVLTF. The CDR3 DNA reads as TGCGGTGCGTTACCGGATCACTACTCTGGGGCCAACGTCCTGACTTTC.

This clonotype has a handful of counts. The CDR3 coding sequence is TGCGCCAGCAGCTTGGCGCGTTCAGGGGCCAACGTCCTGACTTTC. It specifies CASSLARSGANVLTF. This rearrangement joins TRBV5-1 to TRBJ2-6; no reliable D call. V lost 0 bases to trimming and J lost 4 bases, with 8 bases between them. The CDR3 extends over 15 amino acids. Per germline, CDR1 SGHRS and CDR2 YFSETQ.

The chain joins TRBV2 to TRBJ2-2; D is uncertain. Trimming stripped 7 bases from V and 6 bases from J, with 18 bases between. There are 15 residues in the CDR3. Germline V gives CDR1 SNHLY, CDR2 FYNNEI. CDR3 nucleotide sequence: TGTGCCAGCATGAATTTTCTTAGTAGGGCCGGGGAGCTGTTTTTT. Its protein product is CASMNFLSRAGELFF.

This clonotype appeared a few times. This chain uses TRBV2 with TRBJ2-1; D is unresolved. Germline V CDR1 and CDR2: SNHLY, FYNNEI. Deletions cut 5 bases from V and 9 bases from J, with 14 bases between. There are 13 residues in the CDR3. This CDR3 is CASSPTDPSEQFF. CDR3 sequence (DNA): TGTGCCAGCAGTCCCACCGACCCCAGTGAGCAGTTCTTC.

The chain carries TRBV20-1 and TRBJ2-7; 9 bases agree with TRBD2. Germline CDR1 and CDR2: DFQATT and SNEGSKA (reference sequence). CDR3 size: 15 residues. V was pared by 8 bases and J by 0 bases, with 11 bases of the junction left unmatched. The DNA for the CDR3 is TGCAGTTGTTTAGCGGGAGCCTATAGCTCCTACGAGCAGTACTTC. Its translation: CSCLAGAYSSYEQYF.

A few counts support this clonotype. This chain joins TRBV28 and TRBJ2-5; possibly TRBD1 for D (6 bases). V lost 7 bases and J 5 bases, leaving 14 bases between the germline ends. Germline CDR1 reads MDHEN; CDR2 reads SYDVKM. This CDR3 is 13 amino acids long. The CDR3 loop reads CASTQGRMETQYF. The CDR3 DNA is TGTGCCAGCACACAGGGTAGGATGGAGACCCAGTACTTC.

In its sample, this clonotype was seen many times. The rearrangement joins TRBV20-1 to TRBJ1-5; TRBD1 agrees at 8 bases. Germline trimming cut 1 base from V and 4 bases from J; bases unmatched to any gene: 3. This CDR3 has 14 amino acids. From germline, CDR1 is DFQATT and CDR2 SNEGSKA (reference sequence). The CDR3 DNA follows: TGCAGTGCTAGAGGACAGGGGCAAAATCAGCCCCAGCATTTT. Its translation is CSARGQGQNQPQHF.

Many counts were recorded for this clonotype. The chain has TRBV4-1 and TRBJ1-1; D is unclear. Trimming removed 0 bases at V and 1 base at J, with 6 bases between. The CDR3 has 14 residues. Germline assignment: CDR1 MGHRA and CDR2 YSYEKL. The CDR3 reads CASSQDRSNTEAFF. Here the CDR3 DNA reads TGCGCCAGCAGCCAAGATCGATCGAACACTGAAGCTTTCTTT.

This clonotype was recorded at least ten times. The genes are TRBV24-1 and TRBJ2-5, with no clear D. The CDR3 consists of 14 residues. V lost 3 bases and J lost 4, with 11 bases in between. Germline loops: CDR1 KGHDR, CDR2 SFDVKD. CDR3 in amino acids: CATSDPHGLETQYF. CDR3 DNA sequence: TGTGCCACCAGTGATCCCCATGGCTTAGAGACCCAGTACTTC.

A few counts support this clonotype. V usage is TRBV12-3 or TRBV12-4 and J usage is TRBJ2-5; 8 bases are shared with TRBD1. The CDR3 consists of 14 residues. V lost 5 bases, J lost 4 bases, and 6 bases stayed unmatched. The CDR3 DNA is TGTGCCAGCAGTCTCCCAGGGGGCATAGAGACCCAGTACTTC. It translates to CASSLPGGIETQYF.

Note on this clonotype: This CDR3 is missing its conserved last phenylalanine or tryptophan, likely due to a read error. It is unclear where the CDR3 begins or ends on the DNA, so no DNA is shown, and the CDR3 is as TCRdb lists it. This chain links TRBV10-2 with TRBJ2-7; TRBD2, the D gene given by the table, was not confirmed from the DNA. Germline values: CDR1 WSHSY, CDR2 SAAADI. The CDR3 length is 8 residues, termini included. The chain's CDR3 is CATLRGGT.

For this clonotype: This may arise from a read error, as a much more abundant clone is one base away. CDR3 DNA: TGTACCAGCAGCCAGCGGACTAGCGAGCAAGAGACCCAGTACTTC. This translates into CTSSQRTSEQETQYF. The J gene is TRBJ2-5, the V gene TRBV7-9, with 9 bases lining up with TRBD2. The CDR3 runs to 15 residues. Germline assignment: CDR1 SEHNR and CDR2 FQNEAQ (reference sequence).

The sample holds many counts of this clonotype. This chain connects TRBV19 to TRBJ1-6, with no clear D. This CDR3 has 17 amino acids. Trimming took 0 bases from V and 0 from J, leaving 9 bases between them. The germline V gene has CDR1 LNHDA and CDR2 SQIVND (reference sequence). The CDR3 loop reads CASSIDAQSSYNSPLHF. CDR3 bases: TGTGCCAGTAGTATAGACGCACAGAGCTCCTATAATTCACCCCTCCACTTT.

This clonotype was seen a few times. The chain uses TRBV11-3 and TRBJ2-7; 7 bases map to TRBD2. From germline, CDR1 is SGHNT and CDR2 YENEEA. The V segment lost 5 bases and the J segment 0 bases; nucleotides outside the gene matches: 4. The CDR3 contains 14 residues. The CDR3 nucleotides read TGTGCCAGCAGCCTCGAGCGGGACTCCTACGAGCAGTACTTC. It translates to CASSLERDSYEQYF.

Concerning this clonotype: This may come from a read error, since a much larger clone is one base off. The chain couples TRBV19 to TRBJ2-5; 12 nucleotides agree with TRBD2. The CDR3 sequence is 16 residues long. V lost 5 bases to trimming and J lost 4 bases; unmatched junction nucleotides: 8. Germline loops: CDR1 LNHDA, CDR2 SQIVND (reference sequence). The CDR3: CASSGGRGLAGETQYF. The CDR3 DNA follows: TGTGCCAGTAGTGGGGGACGGGGACTAGCGGGAGAGACCCAGTACTTC.

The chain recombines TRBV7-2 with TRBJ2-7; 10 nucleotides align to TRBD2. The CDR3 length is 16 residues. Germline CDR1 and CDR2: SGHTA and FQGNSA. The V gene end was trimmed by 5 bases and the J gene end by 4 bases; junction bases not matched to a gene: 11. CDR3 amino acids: CASSILLAGSLYEQYF. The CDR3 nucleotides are TGTGCCAGCAGCATCTTACTAGCGGGGAGTCTTTACGAGCAGTACTTC.

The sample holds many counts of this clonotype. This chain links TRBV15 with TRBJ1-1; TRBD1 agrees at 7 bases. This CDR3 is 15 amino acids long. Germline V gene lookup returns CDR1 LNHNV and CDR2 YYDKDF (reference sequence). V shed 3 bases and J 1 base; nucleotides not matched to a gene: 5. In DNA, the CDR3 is TGTGCCACCAGCAGTTCCGGGACAGAGAACACTGAAGCTTTCTTT. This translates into CATSSSGTENTEAFF.

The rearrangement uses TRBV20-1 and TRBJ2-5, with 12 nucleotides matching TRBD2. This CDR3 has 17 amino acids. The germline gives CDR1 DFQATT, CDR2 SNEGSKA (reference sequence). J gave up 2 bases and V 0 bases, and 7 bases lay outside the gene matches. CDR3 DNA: TGCAGTGCTAGAGATCGACTAGCGGGAGTGGCACAAGAGACCCAGTACTTC. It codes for CSARDRLAGVAQETQYF.